What follows is one T cell receptor beta chain and its context. This clone has only one observation. Its antigen target is currently unknown. The record has no base qualities; no much larger clone is one base away. These data come from a study of PD-L1 blockade in urothelial cancer (TCRdb year 2017). A note on the overall study: Therapy was started around 2014 for all patients, and atezolizumab 1,200 mg was administered intravenously every 3 weeks. Twenty-five of 29 patients were identified as males with urothelial cancer of bladder origin, and a prior smoking history was reported by 18 of 29 patients. Patients had an ECOG performance status of 0 or 1 and had received between 0 and 3 prior chemotherapy regimens. Blood samples were analyzed at 3 weeks after treatment start (second dose) and at 6 weeks after treatment start. Blood samples gave median yields of roughly 150,000 T cells and over 80,000 unique TCRs, along with a median clonality of about 0.084. Somatic, immune and clinical correlates of response to PD-L1 blockade with atezolizumab in urothelial cancer were the focus of an exploratory multi-omic analysis. Pretreatment tumor samples, along with matched peripheral blood collected serially before and after atezolizumab treatment, underwent TCR sequencing. Durable clinical benefit meant progression-free survival longer than 6 months, and TCR features were also tested against progression-free and overall survival. In the same patients, whole exome sequencing and RNA sequencing of pretreatment tumors were performed in addition to TCR sequencing. Nine patients achieved durable clinical benefit and some 20 did not. Some 29 patients had pretreatment blood TCR-seq, some 24 had at least one posttreatment blood collection, and some 24 had tumor TCR-seq.

The sample's time point label is to be understood as: pretreatment peripheral blood. A cohort of roughly 30 patients with locally advanced or metastatic urothelial carcinoma, treated at Memorial Sloan Kettering on a trial protocol, was included. Peripheral blood mononuclear cells were collected pretreatment and during treatment, with between 1 and 8 total time points per patient. The Qiagen DNeasy Blood extraction kit was used to purify genomic DNA from total PBMCs and from tumor samples. PBMCs were collected pretreatment and during treatment, and were isolated and stored as previously described. Including cysteine and phenylalanine, the CDR3 has 13 amino acids. Of the read, only the CDR3 DNA is kept; its 39 bases are in frame from base 1. Deletion took 2 bases off V and 4 bases off J, with a span of 9 bases between the germline ends. CDR1 and CDR2 were assigned from the germline V gene as SGHTA and FQGNSA.

To estimate absolute template abundance from read counts, synthetic TCR analog templates were spiked into each PCR. The immunoSEQ assay was used to amplify TCRbeta CDR3 regions from genomic DNA with bias-controlled V and J gene primers. Rearranged TCRbeta segments were sequenced at approximately 20X coverage. The paper's data handling went like this. Clustering was used to correct sequencing errors, and CDR3s were annotated against IMGT to assign V, D and J genes. Downstream analyses used only productive TCRbeta rearrangements, leaving out any out-of-frame or stop-codon sequences. Clonality was calculated as one minus the Shannon entropy normalized by the log of the number of unique productive sequences. Clones differing between time points or between blood and tumor were identified by Fisher's exact test with Benjamini-Hochberg correction at adjusted p below 0.01. What TCRdb holds here is the immuneACCESS table cut down to in-frame rearrangements. Part of the clones is not present; checked against another copy, under half of the missing clones reflect an unresolved V gene, and the others are unexplained. Clone size and V and J calls were adopted from that table, with D and trimming inferred from the DNA. This sample gives tens of thousands of clones in total; around four fifths of them show up just once. The ten biggest clones cover nearly 15% of the sample.

The full study reports these points: Patients with durable benefit showed greater expansion of tumor-associated TCR clones in peripheral blood 3 weeks after starting treatment (n of about 20, p = 0.022). Small sample size (n ≈ 29) and many exploratory analyses mean the results are intended to be hypothesis-generating. Improved progression-free and overall survival was associated with having pretreatment peripheral blood TCR clonality below the median.

The source material was PBMCs, sampled around atezolizumab (anti-PD-L1) treatment. The clonotype comes from a man older than 75 with urothelial cancer. The chain couples TRBV7-2 to TRBJ2-7, with the D gene not clear enough to name. The nucleotide sequence is given as TGTGCCAGCAGCTTAACTCCTAAGTACGAGCAGTACTTC. It translates to CASSLTPKYEQYF.